This T cell receptor beta chain comes out of a study of identifying expanded T cells in peripheral blood. Comments on this clone: What it binds is not known.

Trimming pared 10 bases from V and 0 bases from J, leaving 7 bases between. CDR1 is MDHEN, CDR2 SYDVKM, per germline. The CDR3 length is 12 residues. Study outcomes and limitations: Roughly 1.2 clones differed between technical replicates, versus about 15 and 19 over time.

Sequencing used immunoSEQ multiplex PCR; TCRdb keeps in-frame clones, though not all of them. The repertoire holds fewer than 80,000 clones, with approximately 82% as singletons. During the collection period, no donor immune events like infections were recorded. This sequence joins TRBV28 and TRBJ2-4; no firm D call. The receptor was isolated from a person aged 18 to 70 in good health. Sequencing was done on a sample of blood. CDR3 coding DNA: TGTGCCACCGGAAGAGCCAAAAACATTCAGTACTTC. It translates to CATGRAKNIQYF.